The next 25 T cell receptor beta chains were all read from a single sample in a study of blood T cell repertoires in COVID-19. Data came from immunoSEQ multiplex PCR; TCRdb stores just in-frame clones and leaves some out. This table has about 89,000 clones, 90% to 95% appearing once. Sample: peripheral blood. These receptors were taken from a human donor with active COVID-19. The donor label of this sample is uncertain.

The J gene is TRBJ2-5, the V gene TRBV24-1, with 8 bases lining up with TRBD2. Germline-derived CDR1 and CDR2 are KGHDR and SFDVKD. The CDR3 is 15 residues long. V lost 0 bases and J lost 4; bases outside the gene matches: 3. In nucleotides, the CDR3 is TGTGCCACCAGTGATTTGGGCCGGGGGGGAGAGACCCAGTACTTC. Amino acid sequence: CATSDLGRGGETQYF.

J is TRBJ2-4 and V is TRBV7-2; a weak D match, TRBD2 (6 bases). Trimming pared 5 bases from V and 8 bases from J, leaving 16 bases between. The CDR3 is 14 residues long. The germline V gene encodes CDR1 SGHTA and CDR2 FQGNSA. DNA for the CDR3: TGTGCCAGCAGCGTGACTAGGGGAAGTGACATTCAGTACTTC. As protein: CASSVTRGSDIQYF.

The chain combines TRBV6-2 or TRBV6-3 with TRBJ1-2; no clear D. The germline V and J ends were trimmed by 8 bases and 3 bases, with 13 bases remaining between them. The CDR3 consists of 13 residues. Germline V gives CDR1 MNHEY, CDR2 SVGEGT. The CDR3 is CASGQYGDYGYTF. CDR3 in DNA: TGTGCCAGCGGCCAGTACGGGGACTATGGCTACACCTTC.

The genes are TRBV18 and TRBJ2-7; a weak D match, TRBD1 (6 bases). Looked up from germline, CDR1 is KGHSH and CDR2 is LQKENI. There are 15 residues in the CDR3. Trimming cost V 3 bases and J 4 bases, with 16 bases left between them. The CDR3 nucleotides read TGTGCCAGCTCACCCAACGCAGGGGTAAGGTACGAGCAGTACTTC. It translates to CASSPNAGVRYEQYF.

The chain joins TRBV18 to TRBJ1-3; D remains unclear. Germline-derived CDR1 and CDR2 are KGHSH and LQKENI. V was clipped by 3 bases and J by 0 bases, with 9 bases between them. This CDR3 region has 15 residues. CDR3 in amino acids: CASSPPGRSGNTIYF. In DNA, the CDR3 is TGTGCCAGCTCACCCCCAGGTCGCTCTGGAAACACCATATATTTT. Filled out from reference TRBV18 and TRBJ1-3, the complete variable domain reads NAGVMQNPRHLVRRRGQEARLRCSPMKGHSHVYWYRQLPEEGLKFMVYLQKENIIDESGMPKERFSAEFPKEGPSILRIQQVVRGDSAAYFCASSPPGRSGNTIYFGEGSWLTVV.

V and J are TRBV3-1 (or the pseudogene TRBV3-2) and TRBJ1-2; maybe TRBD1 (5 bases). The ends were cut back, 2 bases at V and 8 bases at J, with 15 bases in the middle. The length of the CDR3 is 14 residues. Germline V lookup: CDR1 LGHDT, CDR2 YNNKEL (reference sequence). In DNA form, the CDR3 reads TGTGCCAGCAGCCAATCGGGGGAAGGACTGGGCTACACCTTC. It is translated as CASSQSGEGLGYTF.

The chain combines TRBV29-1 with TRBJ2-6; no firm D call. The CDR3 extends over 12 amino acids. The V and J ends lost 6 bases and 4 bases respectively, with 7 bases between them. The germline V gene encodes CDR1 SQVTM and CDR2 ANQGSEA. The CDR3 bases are TGCAGCGTGCAGTCCGGGGCCAACGTCCTGACTTTC. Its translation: CSVQSGANVLTF.

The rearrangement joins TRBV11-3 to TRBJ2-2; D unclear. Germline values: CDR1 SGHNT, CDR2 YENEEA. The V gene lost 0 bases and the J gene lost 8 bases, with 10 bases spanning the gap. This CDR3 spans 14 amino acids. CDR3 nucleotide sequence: TGTGCCAGCAGCTTAGACCCCCAGTTTGGGGAGCTGTTTTTT. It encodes CASSLDPQFGELFF.

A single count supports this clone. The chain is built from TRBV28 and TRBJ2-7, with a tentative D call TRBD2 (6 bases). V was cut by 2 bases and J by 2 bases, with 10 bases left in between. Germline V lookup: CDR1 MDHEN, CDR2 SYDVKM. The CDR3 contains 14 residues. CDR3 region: CASSLGGSAYEQYF. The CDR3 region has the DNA TGTGCCAGCAGTTTAGGGGGGTCGGCCTACGAGCAGTACTTC.

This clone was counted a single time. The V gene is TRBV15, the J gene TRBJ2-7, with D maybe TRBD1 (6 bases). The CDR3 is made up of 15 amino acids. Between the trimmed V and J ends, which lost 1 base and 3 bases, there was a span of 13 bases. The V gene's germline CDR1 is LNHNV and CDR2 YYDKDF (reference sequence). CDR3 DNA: TGTGCCACCAGCAGAGTTCGGCAGGGGAGCTACGAGCAGTACTTC. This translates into CATSRVRQGSYEQYF.

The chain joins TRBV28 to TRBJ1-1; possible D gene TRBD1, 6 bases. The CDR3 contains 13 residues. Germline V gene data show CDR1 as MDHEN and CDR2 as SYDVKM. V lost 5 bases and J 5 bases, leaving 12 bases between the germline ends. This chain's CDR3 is CASSTGYRTEAFF. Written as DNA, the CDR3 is TGTGCCAGCAGTACAGGGTATCGGACTGAAGCTTTCTTT.

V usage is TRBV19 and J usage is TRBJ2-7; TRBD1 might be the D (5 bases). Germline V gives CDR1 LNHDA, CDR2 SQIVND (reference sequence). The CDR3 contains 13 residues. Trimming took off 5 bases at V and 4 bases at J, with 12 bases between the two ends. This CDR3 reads CASSWGREYEQYF. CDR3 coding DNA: TGTGCCAGTAGTTGGGGCAGGGAATACGAGCAGTACTTC.

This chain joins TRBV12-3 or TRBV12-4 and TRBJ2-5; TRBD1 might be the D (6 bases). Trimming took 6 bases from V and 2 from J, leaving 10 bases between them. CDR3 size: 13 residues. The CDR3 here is CASSWTVQETQYF. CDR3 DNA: TGTGCCAGCAGCTGGACAGTACAAGAGACCCAGTACTTC.

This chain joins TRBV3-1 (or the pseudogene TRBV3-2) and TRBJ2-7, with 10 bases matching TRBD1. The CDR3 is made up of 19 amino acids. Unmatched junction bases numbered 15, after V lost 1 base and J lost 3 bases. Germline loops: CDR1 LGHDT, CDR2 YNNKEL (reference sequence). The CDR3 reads CASSQGRPGTGATDYEQYF. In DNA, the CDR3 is TGTGCCAGCAGCCAAGGGCGTCCCGGGACAGGGGCCACGGACTACGAGCAGTACTTC.

CDR3 DNA sequence: TGTGCCAGCAGCGGACATATCACAGGGGAGGCTGAAGCTTTCTTT. This sequence encodes CASSGHITGEAEAFF. The J gene is TRBJ1-1, the V gene TRBV9; 7 nucleotides line up with TRBD1. This CDR3 comprises 15 residues. The V gene's germline CDR1 is SGDLS and CDR2 YYNGEE. J was trimmed by 6 bases and V by 3 bases; bases with no gene match: 11.

DNA for the CDR3: TGTGCCACCAGCCCCGGAGGAGCCAACTATGGCTACACCTTC. Amino acid sequence: CATSPGGANYGYTF. The chain is built from TRBV24-1 and TRBJ1-2, with no clear D. Trimming took 7 bases from V and 2 from J, leaving 13 bases between them. CDR1 and CDR2 from the germline V gene are KGHDR and SFDVKD. There are 14 residues in the CDR3.

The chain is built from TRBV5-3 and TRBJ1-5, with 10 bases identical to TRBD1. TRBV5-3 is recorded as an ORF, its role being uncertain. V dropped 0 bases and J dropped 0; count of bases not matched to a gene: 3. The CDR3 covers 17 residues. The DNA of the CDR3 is TGTGCCAGAAGCTTGGGGACAGGGGGAGGTAGCAATCAGCCCCAGCATTTT. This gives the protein CARSLGTGGGSNQPQHF.

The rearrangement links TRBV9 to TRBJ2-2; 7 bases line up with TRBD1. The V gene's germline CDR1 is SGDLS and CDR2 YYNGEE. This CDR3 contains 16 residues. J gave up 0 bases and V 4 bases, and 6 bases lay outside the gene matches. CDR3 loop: CASSPPTGSNTGELFF. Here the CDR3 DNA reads TGTGCCAGCAGCCCCCCGACAGGGTCGAACACCGGGGAGCTGTTTTTT. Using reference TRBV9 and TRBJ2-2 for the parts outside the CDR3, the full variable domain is DSGVTQTPKHLITATGQRVTLRCSPRSGDLSVYWYQQSLDQGLQFLIQYYNGEERAKGNILERFSAQQFPDLHSELNLSSLELGDSALYFCASSPPTGSNTGELFFGEGSRLTVL.

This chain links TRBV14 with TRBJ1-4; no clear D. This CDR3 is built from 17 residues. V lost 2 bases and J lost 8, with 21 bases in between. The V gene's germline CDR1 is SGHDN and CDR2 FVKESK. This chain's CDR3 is CASSQSRPGWFGEKLFF. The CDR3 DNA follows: TGTGCCAGCAGCCAATCCCGTCCGGGGTGGTTTGGGGAAAAACTGTTTTTT.

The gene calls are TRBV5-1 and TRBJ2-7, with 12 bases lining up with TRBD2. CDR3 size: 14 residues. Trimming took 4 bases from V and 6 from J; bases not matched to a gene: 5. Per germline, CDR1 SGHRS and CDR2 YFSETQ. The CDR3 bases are TGCGCCAGCAGCAAGACTAGCGGGAGTGGCGAGCAGTACTTC. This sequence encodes CASSKTSGSGEQYF.

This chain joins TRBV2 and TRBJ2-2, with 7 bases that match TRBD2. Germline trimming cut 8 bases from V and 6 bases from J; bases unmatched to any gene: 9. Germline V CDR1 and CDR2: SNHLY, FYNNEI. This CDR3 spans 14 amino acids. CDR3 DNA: TGTGCCAGCGGGCTAGCGGATGCTCCCGGGGAGCTGTTTTTT. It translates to CASGLADAPGELFF.

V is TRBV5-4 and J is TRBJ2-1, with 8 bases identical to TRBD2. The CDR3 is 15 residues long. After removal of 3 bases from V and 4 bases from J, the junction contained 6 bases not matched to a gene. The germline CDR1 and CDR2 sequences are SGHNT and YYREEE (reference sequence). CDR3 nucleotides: TGTGCCAGCAGCTCATTAACTAGCGGATACAATGAGCAGTTCTTC. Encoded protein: CASSSLTSGYNEQFF.

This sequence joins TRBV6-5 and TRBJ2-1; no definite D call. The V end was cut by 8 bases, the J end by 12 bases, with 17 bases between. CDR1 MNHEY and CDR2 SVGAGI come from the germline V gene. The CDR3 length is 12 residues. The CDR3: CASQTAPMRQFF. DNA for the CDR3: TGTGCCAGCCAAACCGCCCCGATGAGGCAGTTCTTC.

Written as DNA, the CDR3 is TGTGCCAGCAGCTTGGCTGCGGGGCCGATTAATTCACCCCTCCACTTT. This translates into CASSLAAGPINSPLHF. The chain has TRBV5-6 and TRBJ1-6; D is perhaps TRBD1 (5 bases). In germline, CDR1 is SGHDT, CDR2 YYEEEE. The CDR3 length is 16 residues. The ends were cut back, 0 bases at V and 6 bases at J, with 13 bases in the middle.

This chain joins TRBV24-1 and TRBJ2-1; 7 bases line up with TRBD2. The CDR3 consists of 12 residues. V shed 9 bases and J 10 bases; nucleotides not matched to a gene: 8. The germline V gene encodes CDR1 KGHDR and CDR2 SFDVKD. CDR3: CATGPGGREQFF. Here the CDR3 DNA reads TGTGCCACCGGACCGGGAGGTAGGGAGCAGTTCTTC.